This T cell receptor beta chain was sequenced during a study of cytomegalovirus exposure and HLA in healthy donors. Study results and limitations: Using a false discovery rate of 0.05, a later analysis showed that 15,000 to 20,000 TCR beta sequences were associated with HLA alleles. It emerged from a later analysis that several of the most significant clusters appeared to be linked to common viral pathogens.

Vbeta (60) and Jbeta (13) primers were used in the PCR. Sequenced by immunoSEQ multiplex PCR; TCRdb stores in-frame clones only, minus some. This table holds about 33,000 clones. In the case of this clone: The antigen remains undetermined.

Material for sequencing was PBMCs. The sequence came from a man aged 35 to 55 in good health and CMV-seronegative.

CDR3 coding DNA: TGTGCCACCCGACAGGGGGCTGTTGAAAAACTGTTTTTT. This gives the protein CATRQGAVEKLFF. The V and J genes are TRBV13 and TRBJ1-4; 10 nucleotides line up with TRBD1. Per the germline V gene, CDR1 is PRHDT and CDR2 is FYEKMQ (reference sequence). The CDR3 is made up of 13 amino acids. The J segment lost 7 bases and the V segment lost 10 bases, leaving 6 bases of the junction unmatched.